The rows below give T cell receptor beta chains drawn from one sample of a study of post-analysis software for immune sequencing data. TCRdb reanalysed the PCR reads using MiXCR and keeps one entry per CDR3 protein. The sample has roughly 650,000 distinct CDR3 sequences; approximately 59% are singletons. The sample taken for sequencing was blood. The origin of the receptors is a girl aged 2 to 9 with multiple sclerosis. The CDR3 runs from the conserved cysteine through the conserved F or W. D genes are given only for firm matches. The size entry is marked missing in some rows and otherwise reads once, few, many or a size class.

clone_size j_call d_call v_call cdr3_aa cdr3_nt
few TRBJ2-7 TRBD1 TRBV12-3/TRBV12-4 CASSLRKRDRATGGSYEQYF TGTGCCAGCAGTTTACGTAAAAGGGATCGGGCGACAGGGGGATCCTACGAGCAGTACTTC
- TRBJ2-1 - TRBV12-3/TRBV12-4 CASSPLDNEQFF TGTGCCAGCAGTCCTTTAGACAATGAGCAGTTCTTC
- TRBJ1-1 - TRBV18 CASSPKTDTEAFF TGTGCCAGCTCACCAAAGACTGACACTGAAGCTTTCTTT
- TRBJ1-5 - TRBV3-1 CASSQAGADQPQHF TGTGCCAGCAGCCAAGCGGGGGCAGATCAGCCCCAGCATTTT
few TRBJ2-4 - TRBV7-9 CASSSSGEPRAKNIQYF TGTGCCAGCAGCTCCTCCGGGGAGCCTCGAGCCAAAAACATTCAGTACTTC
- TRBJ1-2 TRBD1 TRBV5-6 CASSLARDSRYGYTF TGTGCCAGCAGCTTGGCCCGGGACAGTCGCTATGGCTACACCTTC
few TRBJ2-7 - TRBV4-1 CASSMAQGYEQYF TGCGCCAGCAGCATGGCCCAGGGCTACGAGCAGTACTTC
- TRBJ1-1 - TRBV29-1 CSVNRVGSTEAFF TGCAGCGTTAACAGGGTGGGGAGCACTGAAGCTTTCTTT
- TRBJ1-2 - TRBV4-1 CASSQDGQLNYGYTF TGCGCCAGCAGCCAAGACGGGCAGCTCAACTATGGCTACACCTTC
few TRBJ2-1 - TRBV29-1 CSARGGKGDPDYNEQFF TGCAGCGCTAGGGGGGGAAAGGGGGACCCGGATTACAATGAGCAGTTCTTC
once TRBJ2-1 TRBD1 TRBV5-1 CASSYVPGQGDHEQFF TGCGCCAGCAGCTACGTCCCGGGACAGGGTGACCATGAGCAGTTCTTC
- TRBJ1-2 TRBD1 TRBV7-9 CASSLDRDRYYGYTF TGTGCCAGCAGCTTAGACCGGGACAGATACTATGGCTACACCTTC
- TRBJ1-6 - TRBV12-3/TRBV12-4 CASSQPTGGYNSPLHF TGTGCCAGTTCACAACCAACAGGAGGCTATAATTCACCCCTCCACTTT
- TRBJ2-7 TRBD1 TRBV5-1 CASSWTRTGAYEQYF TGCGCCAGCAGCTGGACCCGGACAGGAGCCTACGAGCAGTACTTC
- TRBJ2-7 TRBD1 TRBV5-1 CASSIPGTGPYEQYF TGCGCCAGCAGCATCCCCGGGACAGGACCTTACGAGCAGTACTTC
- TRBJ2-5 - TRBV4-3 CASSQDLTPQETQYF TGCGCCAGCAGCCAAGATCTTACTCCCCAAGAGACCCAGTACTTC
- TRBJ2-4 - TRBV19 CASSMGTDNIQYF TGTGCCAGTAGTATGGGAACAGATAACATTCAGTACTTC
few TRBJ2-1 TRBD2 TRBV6-4 CATGLAGGTDHNEQFF TGTGCCACCGGACTAGCGGGGGGTACCGACCACAATGAGCAGTTCTTC
- TRBJ1-1 - TRBV24-1 CATSDLSGAEAFF TGTGCCACCAGTGATTTGTCCGGGGCTGAAGCTTTCTTT
- TRBJ1-1 - TRBV5-1 CASSLSRGWEAFF TGCGCCAGCAGCTTGTCCAGGGGTTGGGAAGCTTTCTTT
- TRBJ2-1 - TRBV3-1 CASSGGNNEQFF TGTGCCAGCTCCGGGGGCAACAATGAGCAGTTCTTC
- TRBJ1-2 - TRBV21-1 CASSNEGDHNYGYTF TGTGCCAGCAGCAACGAGGGGGACCATAACTATGGCTACACCTTC
few TRBJ1-5 - TRBV19 CASSMVRDSSNQPQHF TGTGCCAGTAGTATGGTCAGGGATTCTAGCAATCAGCCCCAGCATTTT
- TRBJ2-5 - TRBV5-1 CASSLEVASETQYF TGCGCCAGCAGCTTGGAGGTAGCGTCGGAGACCCAGTACTTC
- TRBJ2-7 TRBD1 TRBV6-6 CASSMAGTGPYEQYF TGTGCCAGCAGTATGGCCGGGACAGGCCCCTACGAGCAGTACTTC
- TRBJ1-2 TRBD1 TRBV29-1 CSVAQGQDYGYTF TGCAGCGTTGCACAGGGGCAGGATTATGGCTACACCTTC
- TRBJ1-2 TRBD1 TRBV7-8 CACSPGGLTVYGYTF TGTGCCTGCAGCCCAGGGGGATTGACGGTCTATGGCTACACCTTC
- TRBJ1-1 - TRBV7-9 CASSRAVNTEAFF TGTGCCAGCAGCCGGGCAGTGAACACTGAAGCTTTCTTT
- TRBJ2-1 TRBD2 TRBV5-1 CASSPRDLAGNERFF TGCGCCAGCAGCCCCCGGGACTTAGCGGGCAATGAGCGGTTCTTC
- TRBJ2-1 - TRBV7-3 CASSLTGGLGDEQFF TGTGCCAGCAGCTTAACGGGAGGATTGGGGGATGAGCAGTTCTTC
- TRBJ1-6 - TRBV6-6 CASGYSPLHF TGTGCCAGCGGCTATTCACCCCTCCACTTT
once TRBJ2-7 - TRBV6-2/TRBV6-3 CASSSRQYYEQYF TGTGCCAGCAGTAGTAGACAATACTACGAGCAGTACTTC
- TRBJ2-1 TRBD2 TRBV7-3 CASSSPGLGKNEQFF TGTGCCAGCAGCTCACCGGGACTAGGGAAGAATGAGCAGTTCTTC
- TRBJ2-7 TRBD1 TRBV29-1 CSVEGQGETYEQYF TGCAGCGTTGAAGGCCAGGGGGAGACCTACGAGCAGTACTTC
few TRBJ2-5 - TRBV7-9 CASQGQETQYF TGTGCCAGCCAGGGGCAAGAGACCCAGTACTTC
few TRBJ2-5 - TRBV4-1 CASSQALPETQYF TGCGCCAGCAGCCAAGCACTGCCAGAGACCCAGTACTTC
- TRBJ2-3 TRBD2 TRBV15 CATSVMAGGPWDTQYF TGTGCCACCAGCGTTATGGCGGGGGGACCTTGGGATACGCAGTATTTT
- TRBJ2-3 TRBD2 TRBV5-5 CASSRLAGGQYITDTQYF TGTGCCAGCAGCCGACTAGCGGGGGGGCAATACATCACAGATACGCAGTATTTT
- TRBJ2-1 TRBD2 TRBV7-9 CASSPRLAGVATYNEQFF TGTGCCAGCAGCCCGAGACTAGCGGGAGTCGCGACCTACAATGAGCAGTTCTTC
- TRBJ2-2 TRBD2 TRBV10-1 CARTGLAAGELFF TGCGCCCGAACTGGACTAGCGGCCGGGGAGCTGTTTTTT
few TRBJ2-3 - TRBV5-1 CASSYRPSSTDTQYF TGCGCCAGCAGCTACCGGCCTTCTAGCACAGATACGCAGTATTTT